This T cell receptor (beta chain) comes out of a study of T cell changes during pregnancy in multiple sclerosis. Germline V gene sequence: CDR1 GTSNPN, CDR2 SVGIG (reference sequence). J was trimmed by 1 base and V by 2 bases; bases with no gene match: 3. This CDR3 comprises 14 residues. Profiling relied on immunoSEQ multiplex PCR, and the TCRdb table lists in-frame clones only, not all of them. Seen here are almost 40,000 clones, around 91% observed once, and the top ten hold 0.5% to 0.85%. The input for sequencing was CD4+ T cells from peripheral blood mononuclear cells, taken in the second trimester of pregnancy. This receptor was obtained from a female donor in good health, enrolled as a control in a pregnancy study. This chain connects TRBV30 to TRBJ1-1, with 8 bases identical to TRBD1. The CDR3 loop reads CAWSRDRWNTEAFF. The CDR3 DNA is TGTGCCTGGAGTAGGGACAGGTGGAACACTGAAGCTTTCTTT. Variable domain in full (rest from reference TRBV30 and TRBJ1-1): SQTIHQWPATLVQPVGSPLSLECTVEGTSNPNLYWYRQAAGRGLQLLFYSVGIGQISSEVPQNLSASRPQDRQFILSSKKLLLSDSGFYLCAWSRDRWNTEAFFGQGTRLTVV.